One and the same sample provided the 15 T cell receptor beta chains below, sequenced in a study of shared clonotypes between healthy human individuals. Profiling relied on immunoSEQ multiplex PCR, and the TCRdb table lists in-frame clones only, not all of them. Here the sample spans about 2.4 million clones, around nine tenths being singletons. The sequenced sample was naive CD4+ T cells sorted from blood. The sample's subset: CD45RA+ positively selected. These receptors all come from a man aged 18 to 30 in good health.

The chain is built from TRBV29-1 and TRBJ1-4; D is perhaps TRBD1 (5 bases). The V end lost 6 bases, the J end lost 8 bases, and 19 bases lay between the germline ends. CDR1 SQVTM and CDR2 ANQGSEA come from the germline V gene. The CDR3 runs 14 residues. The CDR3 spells CSVGNGDLGEKLFF. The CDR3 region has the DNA TGCAGCGTAGGTAACGGGGACCTGGGCGAAAAACTGTTTTTT.

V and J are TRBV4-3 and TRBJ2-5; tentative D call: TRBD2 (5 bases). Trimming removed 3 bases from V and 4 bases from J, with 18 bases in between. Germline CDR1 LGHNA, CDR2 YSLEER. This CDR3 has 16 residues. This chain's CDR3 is CASSQEASGLGETQYF. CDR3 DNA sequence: TGCGCCAGCAGCCAGGAGGCTTCGGGGTTAGGAGAGACCCAGTACTTC.

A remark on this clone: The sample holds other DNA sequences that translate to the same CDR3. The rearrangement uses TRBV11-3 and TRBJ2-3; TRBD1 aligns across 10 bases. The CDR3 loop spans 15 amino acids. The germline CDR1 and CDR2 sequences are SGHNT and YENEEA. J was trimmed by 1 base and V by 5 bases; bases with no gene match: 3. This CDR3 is CASSPGTGGTDTQYF. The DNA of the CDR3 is TGTGCCAGCAGCCCCGGGACAGGGGGCACAGATACGCAGTATTTT.

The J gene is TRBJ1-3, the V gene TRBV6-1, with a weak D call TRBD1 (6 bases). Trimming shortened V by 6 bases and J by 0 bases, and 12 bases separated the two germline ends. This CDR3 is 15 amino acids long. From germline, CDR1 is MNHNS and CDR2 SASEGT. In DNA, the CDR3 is TGTGCCAGCAGGCCTGGGGGCGACTCTGGAAACACCATATATTTT. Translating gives CASRPGGDSGNTIYF.

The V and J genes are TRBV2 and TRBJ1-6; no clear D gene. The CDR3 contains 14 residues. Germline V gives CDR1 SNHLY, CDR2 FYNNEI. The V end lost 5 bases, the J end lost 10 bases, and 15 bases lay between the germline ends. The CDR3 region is CASSLTGTRSPLHF. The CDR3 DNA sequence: TGTGCCAGCAGTTTGACCGGAACCAGGTCACCCCTCCACTTT.

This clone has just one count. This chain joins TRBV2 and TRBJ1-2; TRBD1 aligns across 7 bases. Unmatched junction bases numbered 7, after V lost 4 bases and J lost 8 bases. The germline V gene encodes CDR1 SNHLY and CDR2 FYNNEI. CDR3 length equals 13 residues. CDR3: CASSVDRVGGYTF. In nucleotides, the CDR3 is TGTGCCAGCAGTGTCGACAGGGTCGGAGGCTACACCTTC. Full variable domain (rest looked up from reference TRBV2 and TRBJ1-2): EPEVTQTPSHQVTQMGQEVILRCVPISNHLYFYWYRQILGQKVEFLVSFYNNEISEKSEIFDDQFSVERPDGSNFTLKIRSTKLEDSAMYFCASSVDRVGGYTFGSGTRLTVV.

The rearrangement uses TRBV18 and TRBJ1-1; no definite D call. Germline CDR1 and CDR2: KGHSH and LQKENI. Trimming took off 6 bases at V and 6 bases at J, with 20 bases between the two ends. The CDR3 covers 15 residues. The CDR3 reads CASSPPLASNPEAFF. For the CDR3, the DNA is TGTGCCAGCTCTCCCCCCTTGGCCTCCAACCCTGAAGCTTTCTTT.

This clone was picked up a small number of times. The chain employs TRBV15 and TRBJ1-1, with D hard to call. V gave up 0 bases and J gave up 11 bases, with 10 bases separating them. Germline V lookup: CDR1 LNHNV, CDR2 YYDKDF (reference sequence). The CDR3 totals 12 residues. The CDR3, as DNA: TGTGCCACCAGCAGAGACTCCCTTACGGCTTTCTTT. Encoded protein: CATSRDSLTAFF.

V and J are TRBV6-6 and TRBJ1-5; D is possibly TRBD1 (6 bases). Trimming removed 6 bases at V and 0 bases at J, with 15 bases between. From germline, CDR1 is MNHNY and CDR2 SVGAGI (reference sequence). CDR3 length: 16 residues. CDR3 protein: CASSPGTLDSNQPQHF. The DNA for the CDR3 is TGTGCCAGCAGCCCCGGGACACTGGATAGCAATCAGCCCCAGCATTTT.

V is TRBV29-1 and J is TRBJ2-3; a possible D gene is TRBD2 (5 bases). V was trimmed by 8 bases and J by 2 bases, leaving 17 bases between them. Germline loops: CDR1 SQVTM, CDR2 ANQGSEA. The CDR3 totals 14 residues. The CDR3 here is CSIDPSGFTDTQYF. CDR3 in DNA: TGCAGCATCGATCCGAGCGGATTCACAGATACGCAGTATTTT.

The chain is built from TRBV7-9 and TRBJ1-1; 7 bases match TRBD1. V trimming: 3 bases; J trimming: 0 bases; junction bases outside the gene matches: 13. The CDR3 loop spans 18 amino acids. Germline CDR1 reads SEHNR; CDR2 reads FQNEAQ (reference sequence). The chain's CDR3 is CASSFFFRTGDLNTEAFF. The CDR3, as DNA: TGTGCCAGCAGCTTTTTTTTTAGGACAGGCGATCTGAACACTGAAGCTTTCTTT.

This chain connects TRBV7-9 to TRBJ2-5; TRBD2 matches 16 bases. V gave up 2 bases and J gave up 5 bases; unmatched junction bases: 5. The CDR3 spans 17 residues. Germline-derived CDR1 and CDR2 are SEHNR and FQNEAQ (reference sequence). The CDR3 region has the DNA TGTGCCAGCAGCTTATGGGGGACTAGCGGGAGGGGCGAGACCCAGTACTTC. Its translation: CASSLWGTSGRGETQYF.

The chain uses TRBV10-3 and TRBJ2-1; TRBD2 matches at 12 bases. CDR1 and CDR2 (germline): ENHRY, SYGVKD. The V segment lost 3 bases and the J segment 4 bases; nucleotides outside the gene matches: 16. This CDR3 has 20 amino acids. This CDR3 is CAISDPTSGSVERRYNEQFF. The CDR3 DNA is TGTGCCATCAGTGACCCGACTAGCGGGAGCGTTGAAAGACGATACAATGAGCAGTTCTTC.

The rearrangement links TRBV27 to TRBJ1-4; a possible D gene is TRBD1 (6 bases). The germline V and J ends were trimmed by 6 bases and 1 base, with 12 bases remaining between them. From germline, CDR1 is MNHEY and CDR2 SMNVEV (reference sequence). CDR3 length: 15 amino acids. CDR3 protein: CASRGAGRTNEKLFF. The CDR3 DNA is TGTGCCAGCAGGGGGGCAGGGAGAACTAATGAAAAACTGTTTTTT. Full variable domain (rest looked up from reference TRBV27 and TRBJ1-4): EAQVTQNPRYLITVTGKKLTVTCSQNMNHEYMSWYRQDPGLGLRQIYYSMNVEVTDKGDVPEGYKVSRKEKRNFPLILESPSPNQTSLYFCASRGAGRTNEKLFFGSGTQLSVL.

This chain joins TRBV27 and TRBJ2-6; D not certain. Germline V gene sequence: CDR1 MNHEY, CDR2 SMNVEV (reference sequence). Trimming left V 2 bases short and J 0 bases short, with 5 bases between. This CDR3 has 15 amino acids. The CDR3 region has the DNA TGTGCCAGCAGTTTAATCGGCTCTGGGGCCAACGTCCTGACTTTC. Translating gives CASSLIGSGANVLTF. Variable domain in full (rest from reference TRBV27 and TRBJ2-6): EAQVTQNPRYLITVTGKKLTVTCSQNMNHEYMSWYRQDPGLGLRQIYYSMNVEVTDKGDVPEGYKVSRKEKRNFPLILESPSPNQTSLYFCASSLIGSGANVLTFGAGSRLTVL.